The rows below give T cell receptor beta chains drawn from one sample of a study of blood T cell repertoires in COVID-19. Sequenced by immunoSEQ multiplex PCR; TCRdb stores in-frame clones only, minus some. The repertoire consists of 300,000 or so clones, with around nine tenths occurring once and the leading ten covering 2.6%. The sequenced sample was PBMCs or T cells enriched from blood (not recorded which). Receptors were obtained from a man aged 55 to 70 who had recovered from COVID-19. Both conserved end residues are part of each CDR3. D genes are given only for firm matches.

D gene: NA
V gene: TRBV27
J gene: TRBJ1-1
CDR3 protein: CASSPRGGRTEAFF

D gene: NA
V gene: TRBV30
J gene: TRBJ1-5
CDR3 protein: CAWSEGPAGQPQHF

D gene: TRBD1
V gene: TRBV7-6
J gene: TRBJ1-2
CDR3 protein: CASSPGTVLSYYGYTF

D gene: TRBD1
V gene: TRBV5-1
J gene: TRBJ2-4
CDR3 protein: CASSHGTGGKNIQYF

D gene: NA
V gene: TRBV5-6
J gene: TRBJ1-1
CDR3 protein: CASSLLTGNTEAFF

D gene: NA
V gene: TRBV12-3/TRBV12-4
J gene: TRBJ2-5
CDR3 protein: CASSPGQKETQYF

D gene: TRBD2
V gene: TRBV18
J gene: TRBJ2-1
CDR3 protein: CASSPRAGVSYNEQFF

D gene: NA
V gene: TRBV19
J gene: TRBJ1-5
CDR3 protein: CASRSGPPGRQPQHF

D gene: NA
V gene: TRBV7-2
J gene: TRBJ2-1
CDR3 protein: CASSLGGFYNEQFF

D gene: NA
V gene: TRBV12-3/TRBV12-4
J gene: TRBJ2-1
CDR3 protein: CASSFYRASEQFF

D gene: NA
V gene: TRBV7-9
J gene: TRBJ1-5
CDR3 protein: CASSTMESQPQHF

D gene: TRBD1
V gene: TRBV6-5
J gene: TRBJ2-5
CDR3 protein: CASRPGTEQETQYF

D gene: TRBD1
V gene: TRBV4-1
J gene: TRBJ1-4
CDR3 protein: CASSQGSYGDRGFEKLFF

D gene: TRBD1
V gene: TRBV5-5
J gene: TRBJ1-2
CDR3 protein: CASSSRDREDYYGYTF